The TCR beta chain described here comes from a study of cytomegalovirus exposure and HLA in healthy donors. As for this clone: Its antigen is unidentified.

This CDR3 spans 12 amino acids. Deletions cut 4 bases from V and 4 bases from J, with 9 bases between. Germline CDR1 SQVTM, CDR2 ANQGSEA. Whole-study results and caveats: Most observed TCR sequences were rare, whereas some public TCRs were detected in many donors. The study flagged about 160 TCR beta chains as cytomegalovirus-associated. A few CMV-associated chains proved CMV antigen-specific in vitro.

The donors formed part of the roughly 120-subject validation cohort, distinct from the roughly 630-subject first cohort. TCRdb keeps only in-frame clones here, not all; method: immunoSEQ multiplex PCR. The sample yields about 58,000 clones, around 90% seen once. Sequenced input: PBMCs. This chain uses TRBV29-1 with TRBJ2-3; D call uncertain. The receptor was derived from a man aged 18 to 30 in good health and CMV-seronegative. The CDR3 DNA is TGCAGCGTTGTTCTCGGTTCAGATACGCAGTATTTT. It yields the protein CSVVLGSDTQYF.